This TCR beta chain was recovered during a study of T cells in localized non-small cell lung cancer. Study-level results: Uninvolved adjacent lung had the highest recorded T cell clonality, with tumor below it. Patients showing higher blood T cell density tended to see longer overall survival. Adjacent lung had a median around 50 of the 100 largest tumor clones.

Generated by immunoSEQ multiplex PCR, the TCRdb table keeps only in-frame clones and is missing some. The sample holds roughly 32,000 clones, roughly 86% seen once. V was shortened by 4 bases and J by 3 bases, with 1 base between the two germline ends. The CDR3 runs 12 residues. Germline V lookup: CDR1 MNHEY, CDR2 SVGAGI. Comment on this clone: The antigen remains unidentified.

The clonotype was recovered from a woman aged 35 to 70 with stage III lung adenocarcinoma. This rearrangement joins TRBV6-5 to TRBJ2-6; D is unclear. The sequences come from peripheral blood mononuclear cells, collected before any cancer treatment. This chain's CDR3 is CASSFGANVLTF. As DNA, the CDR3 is TGTGCCAGCAGTTTTGGGGCCAACGTCCTGACTTTC.